This T cell receptor beta chain was documented in a study of T cells in localized non-small cell lung cancer. Only in-frame clones appear in the TCRdb table, and some are missing; sequencing was by immunoSEQ multiplex PCR. Counted here are 52,000 or so clones, roughly 83% occurring once; the ten biggest clones make up roughly 17%. The study, taken as a whole, reports: Elevated blood T cell density was associated with longer overall survival. Across samples, adjacent lung featured a median approximately 56 of the top 100 tumor clones. Owing to sequencing of a solitary tumor region, heterogeneity cannot be discounted. Clonality peaked in uninvolved adjacent lung rather than tumor.

In the case of this clone: Antigen specificity is unknown.

Trimming removed 4 bases from V and 4 bases from J; junction bases left unmatched: 14. Germline loops: CDR1 SGHTA, CDR2 FQGNSA. The CDR3 sequence is 17 residues long. This specimen was peripheral blood mononuclear cells, taken before any cancer treatment. The V gene is TRBV7-2, the J gene TRBJ1-2; TRBD1 agrees at 8 bases. This clonotype was sampled from a man aged 35 to 69 with stage III lung adenocarcinoma. The CDR3 sequence: CASSSQGVGSLIYGYTF. The DNA of the CDR3 is TGTGCCAGCAGCTCACAGGGGGTAGGGTCGCTTATCTATGGCTACACCTTC. Filled out from reference TRBV7-2 and TRBJ1-2, the complete variable domain reads GAGVSQSPSNKVTEKGKDVELRCDPISGHTALYWYRQSLGQGLEFLIYFQGNSAPDKSGLPSDRFSAERTGGSVSTLTIQRTQQEDSAVYLCASSSQGVGSLIYGYTFGSGTRLTVV.